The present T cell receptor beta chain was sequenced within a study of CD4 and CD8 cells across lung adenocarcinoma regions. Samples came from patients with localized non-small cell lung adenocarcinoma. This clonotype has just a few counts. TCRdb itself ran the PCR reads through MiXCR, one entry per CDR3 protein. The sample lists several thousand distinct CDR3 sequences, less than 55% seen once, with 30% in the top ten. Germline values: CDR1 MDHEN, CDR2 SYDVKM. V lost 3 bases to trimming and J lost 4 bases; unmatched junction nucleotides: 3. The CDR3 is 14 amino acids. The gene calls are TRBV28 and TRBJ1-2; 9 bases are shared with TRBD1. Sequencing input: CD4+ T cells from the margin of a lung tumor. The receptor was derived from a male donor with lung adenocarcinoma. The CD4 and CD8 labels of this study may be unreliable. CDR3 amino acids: CASSLDRGVYGYTF. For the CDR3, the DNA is TGTGCCAGCAGTTTGGACAGGGGAGTCTATGGCTACACCTTC.